This T cell receptor (beta chain) emerged from a study of cytomegalovirus exposure and HLA in healthy donors. As concerns this clone: Its antigen is unknown.

PCR involved 60 Vbeta and 13 Jbeta primers. The assay was immunoSEQ multiplex PCR, and TCRdb's table has in-frame clones only and misses some. The table lists tens of thousands of clones, around three quarters of them singletons. This CDR3 has 12 residues. With 10 bases removed from V and 5 bases from J, the gap between germline ends came to 14 bases. Germline CDR1 MNHEY, CDR2 SMNVEV (reference sequence). Broader study findings: Later analysis showed TCR association rates varying by HLA locus, highest for DRB1 and lowest for HLA-C. A later analysis associated some 16,000 TCR beta sequences with HLA alleles at a 0.05 false discovery rate. In a later analysis, V- and J-gene trimming of beta chains associated with a DCLRE1C missense variant, replicated independently.

Sequencing used PBMCs. This TCR came from a woman aged 40 to 49 in good health and CMV-seropositive. This chain links TRBV27 with TRBJ1-2, with D unresolved. The CDR3 coding sequence is TGTGCCACGCGGCGGGATTTTTATGGCTACACCTTC. This sequence encodes CATRRDFYGYTF.